The source of this TCR beta chain is a study of response to subunit inactivated influenza vaccine (dated by TCRdb to the late 2010s). Turning to the overall study: Deep quantitative T cell receptor repertoire profiling was used in the study to track responses to a trivalent subunit inactivated influenza vaccine.

The library was built by means of RT-PCR. TCRdb lists the instrument as Illumina HiSeq 2500. Using fastp trimming at Q25 and MiXCR clonotype assembly, TCRdb reanalyzed the public sequencing data and kept in-frame beta chains. Each record represents a unique CDR3 protein, reported with the most common genes and DNA among its rows. This sample lists roughly 500,000 distinct CDR3 sequences; 15% to 20% were detected once. The leading ten clones occupy less than 4% of the sample. Via the germline V gene, CDR1 is SGHAT and CDR2 FQNNGV. The CDR3 runs 14 residues from the cysteine to the phenylalanine. The kept DNA is CDR3 alone, 42 bases in frame from the first base. V gives up 1 base and J gives up 4 bases, and the segment between their germline ends measures 10 bases. The investigation overall reported the following: The authors proposed that each seasonal influenza vaccination may bring in only a limited number of new T cells.

Remarks on this clonotype: Its antigen is unknown. No much larger clone exists at a distance of one base, and base qualities are not known.

This clonotype was sampled from a man aged 50 to 69 who received an inactivated influenza vaccine. Donor details come from another sample of the same person, matched by shared clones. The material was CD4+ T cells sorted from PBMCs, obtained about 24 months after vaccination. The rearranged segments are TRBV11-2 and TRBJ1-1, with no confident D gene call. The sequence in DNA is TGTGCCAGCAGCTTAGGACTTCAGTCCACTGAAGCTTTCTTT. Its coded protein is CASSLGLQSTEAFF.